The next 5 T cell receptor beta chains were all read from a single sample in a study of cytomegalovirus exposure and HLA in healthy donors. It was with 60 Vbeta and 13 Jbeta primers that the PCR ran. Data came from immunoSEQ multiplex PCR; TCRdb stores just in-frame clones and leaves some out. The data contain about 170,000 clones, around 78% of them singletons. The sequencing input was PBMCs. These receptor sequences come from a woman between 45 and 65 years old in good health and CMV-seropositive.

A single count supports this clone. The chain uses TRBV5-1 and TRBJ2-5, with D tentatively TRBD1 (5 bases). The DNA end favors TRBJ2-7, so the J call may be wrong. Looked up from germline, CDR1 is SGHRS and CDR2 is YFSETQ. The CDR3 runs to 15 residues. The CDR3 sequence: CASSLVATETYEQYF. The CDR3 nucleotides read TGCGCCAGCAGCTTGGTGGCGACAGAAACCTACGAGCAGTACTTC.

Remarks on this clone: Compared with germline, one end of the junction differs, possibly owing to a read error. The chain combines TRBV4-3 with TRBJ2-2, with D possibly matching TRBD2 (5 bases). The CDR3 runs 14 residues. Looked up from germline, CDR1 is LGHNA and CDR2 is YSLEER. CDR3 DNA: TGCGCCAGCAGCCTACTGTCGAACACCGGGGAGCTGCTTTTT. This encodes CASSLLSNTGELLF.

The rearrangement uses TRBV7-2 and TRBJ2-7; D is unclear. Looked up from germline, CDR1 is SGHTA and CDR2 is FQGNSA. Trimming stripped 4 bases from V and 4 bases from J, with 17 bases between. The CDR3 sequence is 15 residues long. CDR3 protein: CASSSPGTTNYEQYF. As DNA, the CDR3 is TGTGCCAGCAGCTCCCCCGGCACTACCAATTACGAGCAGTACTTC.

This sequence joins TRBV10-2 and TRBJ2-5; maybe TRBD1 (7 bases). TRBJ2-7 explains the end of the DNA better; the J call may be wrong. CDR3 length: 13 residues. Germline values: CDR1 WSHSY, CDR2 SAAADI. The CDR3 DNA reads TGCGCCAGCAGTGAGCAGGGGGGAGCCGAGCAGTACTTC. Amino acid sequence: CASSEQGGAEQYF.

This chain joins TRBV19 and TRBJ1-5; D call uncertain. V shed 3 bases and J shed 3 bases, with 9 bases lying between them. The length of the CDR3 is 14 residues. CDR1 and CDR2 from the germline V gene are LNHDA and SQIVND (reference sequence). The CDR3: CASSITGPNQPQHF. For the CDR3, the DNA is TGTGCCAGTAGTATTACGGGTCCCAATCAGCCCCAGCATTTT.